A selection of T cell receptor beta chains follows, all from one sample in a study of blood T cell repertoires in COVID-19. Produced via immunoSEQ multiplex PCR; TCRdb's table is partial and in-frame only. The sample lists some 180,000 clones, approximately 80% occurring once. The sample was peripheral blood. The receptors originated from a human donor in a cohort sampled during active COVID-19. Each CDR3 is given with its conserved first and last residue. D genes are given only for firm matches. Rows give clone size only sometimes, using once, few, many, or a class for an expanded clone.

clone size	J gene	V gene	D gene	CDR3 DNA	CDR3 protein
.	TRBJ2-1	TRBV19	.	TGTGCCAGTAGTCCGACCCCCGGACGGGGTGAGCAGTTCTTC	CASSPTPGRGEQFF
.	TRBJ2-2	TRBV5-6	TRBD1	TGTGCCAGCAGCTTCCGGGACAGGGGGACCGGGGAGCTGTTTTTT	CASSFRDRGTGELFF
once	TRBJ1-4	TRBV5-1	TRBD1	TGCGCCAGCAGCTTGCGACAGGGGGCAACTAATGAAAAACTGTTTTTT	CASSLRQGATNEKLFF
once	TRBJ1-2	TRBV7-8	.	TGTGCCAGCAGCCGAACCGGGTTCTATGGCTACACCTTC	CASSRTGFYGYTF
.	TRBJ1-5	TRBV2	.	TGTGCCAGCCGGATACAAGCGAATCAGCCCCAGCATTTT	CASRIQANQPQHF
.	TRBJ2-7	TRBV11-1	TRBD2	TGTGCCAGCAGCTCAAGGACTAGCAGGTTCTACGAGCAGTACTTC	CASSSRTSRFYEQYF
.	TRBJ2-2	TRBV6-5	TRBD2	TGTGCCAGCAGCGGGACTAGCGGGAGTGCCGGGGAGCTGTTTTTT	CASSGTSGSAGELFF
.	TRBJ1-4	TRBV25-1	.	TGTGCCAGCAGTGGCTGGGGGGGGCGAACTAATGAAAAACTGTTTTTT	CASSGWGGRTNEKLFF
.	TRBJ2-5	TRBV28	.	TGTGCCAGCACCAGCCAAAGCAGGGAGACCCAGTACTTC	CASTSQSRETQYF
.	TRBJ2-7	TRBV5-1	TRBD2	TGCGCCAGCAGCTTGCCTCGACTAGCGGGAGTCAACGAGCAGTACTTC	CASSLPRLAGVNEQYF
once	TRBJ2-7	TRBV28	TRBD1	TGTGCCAGCAGTTTTGCCCGGACAGGGTCGTACGAGCAGTACTTC	CASSFARTGSYEQYF
.	TRBJ2-7	TRBV27	TRBD2	TGTGCCAGCAGTTTCAGCGGGAGGGCCGCTTACGAGCAGTACTTC	CASSFSGRAAYEQYF
.	TRBJ2-3	TRBV11-1	TRBD2	TGTGCCAGCAGCTCCCCGGGACTAGCCCGGGATACGCAGTATTTT	CASSSPGLARDTQYF
.	TRBJ2-5	TRBV28	TRBD1	TGTGCCAGCAGTTTAATGGTCAGGGGGCGCCCAGGATCACAAGAGACCCAGTACTTC	CASSLMVRGRPGSQETQYF
.	TRBJ2-7	TRBV20-1	.	TGCAGTGCTAGTCTGGCCGCCTACGAGCAGTACTTC	CSASLAAYEQYF
.	TRBJ2-1	TRBV11-3	TRBD2	TGTGCCAGCAGCTTAGGTGGCGGGAGTGGTAATGAGCAGTTCTTC	CASSLGGGSGNEQFF
.	TRBJ2-1	TRBV27	.	TGTGCCAGCAGTGCATCGGGAATCTACAATGAGCAGTTCTTC	CASSASGIYNEQFF
.	TRBJ2-5	TRBV10-2	.	TGCGCCAGCAGTGCCGAAAGCACCCAGTACTTC	CASSAESTQYF
.	TRBJ2-7	TRBV27	.	TGTGCCAGCAGTCAATTCACCGGTTCCTACGAGCAGTACTTC	CASSQFTGSYEQYF
.	TRBJ2-5	TRBV5-1	.	TGCGCCAGCAGCCTAGCCGCGGGGCAAGAGACCCAGTACTTC	CASSLAAGQETQYF
.	TRBJ2-1	TRBV5-1	.	TGCGCCAGCAGCTTGGCCGCCGGGAATGAGCAGTTCTTC	CASSLAAGNEQFF
.	TRBJ2-4	TRBV5-1	TRBD2	TGCGCCAGCAGCTTGGTCGCGGGAGGGCCCGGAAACATTCAGTACTTC	CASSLVAGGPGNIQYF
.	TRBJ1-1	TRBV27	.	TGTGCCAGCAGTTTCATACAGGGTGCGGCGCGGACTGAAGCTTTCTTT	CASSFIQGAARTEAFF
.	TRBJ1-1	TRBV7-9	.	TGTGCCAGCAGCTTAAGCGGAAGGGAGGCTTTCTTT	CASSLSGREAFF
.	TRBJ1-1	TRBV18	TRBD1	TGTGCCAGCTCACCCGTCAGGGGGCAGAACACTGAAGCTTTCTTT	CASSPVRGQNTEAFF
.	TRBJ1-3	TRBV7-9	.	TGTGCCAGCAGCATATATGACAGACCTGGAAACACCATATATTTT	CASSIYDRPGNTIYF
.	TRBJ1-4	TRBV30	TRBD1	TGTGCCTGGGGGACAGGGTTAAGTGAAAAACTGTTTTTT	CAWGTGLSEKLFF
.	TRBJ2-1	TRBV5-5	.	TGTGCCAGCAGCTCACAGGTGGGGGGGCTGAATGAGCAGTTCTTC	CASSSQVGGLNEQFF
.	TRBJ1-6	TRBV21-1	.	TGTGCCAGCGATGGAGGGCCCCTCCACTTT	CASDGGPLHF
.	TRBJ2-3	TRBV5-1	TRBD2	TGCGCCAGACCAAGACTAGCGGGAGAACAGACAGATACGCAGTATTTT	CARPRLAGEQTDTQYF
.	TRBJ2-1	TRBV7-2	.	TGTGCCAGCAGCTCGGACTTGGAGGGTGAGCAGTTCTTC	CASSSDLEGEQFF
.	TRBJ2-7	TRBV5-6	.	TGTGCCAGCAGCTTGGAACTAGCTTCCTACGAGCAGTACTTC	CASSLELASYEQYF
.	TRBJ2-1	TRBV27	TRBD2	TGTGCCAGCAGTTCTTTCGGCGGGAGGGCCCGGACTTACAATGAGCAGTTCTTC	CASSSFGGRARTYNEQFF
.	TRBJ2-5	TRBV28	.	TGTGCCAGCATGCCGGCGTCGGGGACCCAGTACTTC	CASMPASGTQYF
.	TRBJ2-1	TRBV10-3	TRBD2	TGTGCCATCAGTGAGTCGACGGGACTAGCGGGAGCGGATGAGCAGTTCTTC	CAISESTGLAGADEQFF
few	TRBJ2-7	TRBV7-9	.	TGTGCCAGCAGGCGCCGGGACTCCTACGAGCAGTACTTC	CASRRRDSYEQYF
.	TRBJ2-3	TRBV30	.	TGTGCCTGGAGTTTACTATTTTCCACGCAGTATTTT	CAWSLLFSTQYF